This T cell receptor beta chain stems from a study of T cell responses to AZD1222 COVID-19 vaccine. The study, taken as a whole, reports: Spike was spanned by vaccine-associated CD4 TCRs, which were dominant at 160-218 and 743-854. Repertoire samples came only from after the peak T cell response. Among the donors, most were white British and more were female, and clonal diversity was possibly underestimated.

On this clone itself: Its antigen remains unknown.

Measured with immunoSEQ multiplex PCR; TCRdb has only the in-frame clones, and not every one. The top ten clones hold approximately 3.1% of a sample with approximately 130,000 clones, approximately 93% of them seen once. V lost 5 bases to trimming and J lost 3 bases, with 10 bases between them. The V gene's germline CDR1 is LNHDA and CDR2 SQIVND (reference sequence). This CDR3 region has 14 residues. The TCR was taken from an adult in good health. This chain connects TRBV19 to TRBJ1-4, with D maybe TRBD1 (6 bases). Sequences were derived from peripheral blood, sampled on day 0 of AZD1222 vaccination. The DNA for the CDR3 is TGTGCCAGTAGTCGGACAGTGGCTAATGAAAAACTGTTTTTT. Protein sequence: CASSRTVANEKLFF.